This T cell receptor beta chain originates from a study of cytomegalovirus exposure and HLA in healthy donors. Study context: The Caucasian-associated ancestry cluster held roughly 80% of 300 to 500 genotyped donors. Study-wide results and caveats: In a later analysis, DRB1 alleles had the most associated TCRs; HLA-C alleles the fewest. Sequences of the TCR beta chain were said to predict the HLA-A and HLA-B alleles of most subjects accurately. There were about 160 TCR beta chains listed as cytomegalovirus-associated.

As for this clone: Its antigen is undetermined.

PCR employed 60 Vbeta and 13 Jbeta primers. Libraries were prepared by immunoSEQ multiplex PCR; TCRdb keeps only in-frame clonotypes and omits some of them. The sample consists of 75,000 to 100,000 clones, around 77% of them appearing once. Germline assignment: CDR1 SGHRS and CDR2 YFSETQ. The CDR3 has 14 residues. V lost 3 bases and J lost 2; bases outside the gene matches: 3. The source of this sequence is a middle-aged man in good health and CMV-seronegative. This chain joins TRBV5-1 and TRBJ2-7; 9 bases are shared with TRBD1. Sequencing was carried out using PBMCs. For the CDR3, the DNA is TGCGCCAGCAGCTCGGGACAGGGTGCCTACGAGCAGTACTTC. This encodes CASSSGQGAYEQYF.